Shown below are 3 T cell receptor beta chains from a single sample sequenced in a study of human T cells and chemical hapten exposure. Using its own MiXCR run on the RACE reads, TCRdb lists one record per CDR3 protein. Of about 93,000 distinct CDR3 sequences detected, 8.5% to 9% appear once; the ten largest clones hold around 2.6%. The time point was: pre-sensitization, week 0. As for treatment: therapeutic diphenylcyclopropenone sensitization with weekly scalp DPC. The source was whole blood, collected in connection with sensitization to the hapten diphenylcyclopropenone (DPC). The origin of the receptors is a man in his forties with alopecia areata. Some clones in this sample may be carry-over from other donors' samples.

J is TRBJ2-5 and V is TRBV10-3, with 8 nucleotides matching TRBD2. The germline CDR1 and CDR2 sequences are ENHRY and SYGVKD. This CDR3 contains 15 residues. Germline trimming cut 10 bases from V and 1 base from J; bases unmatched to any gene: 11. The CDR3 loop reads CATRRAGVPQETQYF. In DNA, the CDR3 is TGTGCCACTCGTCGAGCGGGGGTCCCCCAAGAGACCCAGTACTTC.

The chain is built from TRBV15 and TRBJ2-7, with D maybe TRBD1 (5 bases). The CDR3 contains 15 residues. V was clipped by 0 bases and J by 7 bases, with 16 bases between them. Germline V gives CDR1 LNHNV, CDR2 YYDKDF (reference sequence). The CDR3 DNA sequence: TGTGCCACCAGCAGAGAACAGACAAGGGGTCCGGAGCAGTACTTC. It codes for CATSREQTRGPEQYF.

This chain links TRBV4-1 with TRBJ2-1; 9 bases fit TRBD1. V shed 2 bases, J shed 7 bases, and the junction held 12 bases outside the gene matches. This CDR3 region has 17 residues. Germline CDR1 is MGHRA and CDR2 is YSYEKL. The DNA of the CDR3 is TGCGCCAGCAGCCAATTCGACAGGGGGTTAATGGGTAATGAGCAGTTCTTC. Its protein is CASSQFDRGLMGNEQFF.